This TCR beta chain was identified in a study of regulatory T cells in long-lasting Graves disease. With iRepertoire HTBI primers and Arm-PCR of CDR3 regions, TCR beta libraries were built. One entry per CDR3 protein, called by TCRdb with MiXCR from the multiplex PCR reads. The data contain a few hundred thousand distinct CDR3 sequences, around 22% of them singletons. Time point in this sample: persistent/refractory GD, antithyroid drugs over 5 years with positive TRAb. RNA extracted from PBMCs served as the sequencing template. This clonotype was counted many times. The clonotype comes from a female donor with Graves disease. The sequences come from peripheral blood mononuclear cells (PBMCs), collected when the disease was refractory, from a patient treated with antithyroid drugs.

The CDR3, as DNA: TGTGCCTGGAAGATGGGCCTGACTAATGAAAAACTGTTTTTT. Protein: CAWKMGLTNEKLFF. The chain links TRBV30 to TRBJ1-4; D is uncertain. The CDR3 has 14 residues. The V gene lost 4 bases and the J gene lost 2 bases, with 11 bases spanning the gap. Germline V gene sequence: CDR1 GTSNPN, CDR2 SVGIG (reference sequence).